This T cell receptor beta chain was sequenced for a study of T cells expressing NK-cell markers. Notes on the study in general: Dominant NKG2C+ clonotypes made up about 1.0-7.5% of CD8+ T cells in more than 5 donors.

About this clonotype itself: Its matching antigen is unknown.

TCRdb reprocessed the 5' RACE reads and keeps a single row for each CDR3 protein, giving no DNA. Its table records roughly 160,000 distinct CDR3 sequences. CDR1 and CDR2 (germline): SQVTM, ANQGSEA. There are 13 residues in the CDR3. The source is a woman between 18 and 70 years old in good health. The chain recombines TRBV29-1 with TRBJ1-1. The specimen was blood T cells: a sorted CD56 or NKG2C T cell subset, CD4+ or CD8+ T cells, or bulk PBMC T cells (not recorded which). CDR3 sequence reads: CSAGGGEGTEAFF.